This entry lists 15 T cell receptor beta chains sequenced from one sample in a study of T cell responses to AZD1222 COVID-19 vaccine. Sequencing used immunoSEQ multiplex PCR; TCRdb keeps in-frame clones, though not all of them. Among some 200,000 clones listed, roughly 94% were seen once. The sample consisted of peripheral blood, taken 28 days after the second dose of the MenACWY control vaccine. Receptors were obtained from an adult who received the MenACWY meningococcal vaccine as a control.

J is TRBJ2-7 and V is TRBV5-4, with TRBD1 as a possible D gene (5 bases). This CDR3 is built from 15 residues. Germline values: CDR1 SGHNT, CDR2 YYREEE (reference sequence). V lost 0 bases to trimming and J lost 6 bases, with 16 bases between them. The CDR3 coding sequence is TGTGCCAGCAGCTTGGATCCAGGGCTGGCCTCCGAGCAGTACTTC. Translated: CASSLDPGLASEQYF.

The chain joins TRBV28 to TRBJ1-5, with D perhaps matching TRBD1 (6 bases). The CDR3 totals 14 residues. Trimming took 9 bases from V and 4 from J, leaving 16 bases between them. Germline values: CDR1 MDHEN, CDR2 SYDVKM. The CDR3 DNA reads TGTGCCAGGAGCAGACAGGCAGATAATCAGCCCCAGCATTTT. Its protein product is CARSRQADNQPQHF.

In regard to this clone: Other DNA sequences within the sample encode an identical CDR3. This chain joins TRBV28 and TRBJ1-2; no clear D. CDR3 length: 14 residues. Germline CDR1 and CDR2: MDHEN and SYDVKM. V was clipped by 1 base and J by 5 bases, with 11 bases between them. The CDR3 DNA is TGTGCCAGCAGTTTATCGACGGGAGGATATGGCTACACCTTC. This sequence encodes CASSLSTGGYGYTF.

This sequence joins TRBV2 and TRBJ1-2; D gene unclear. The CDR3 runs 14 residues. Germline CDR1 and CDR2: SNHLY and FYNNEI. The ends were cut back, 7 bases at V and 4 bases at J, with 16 bases in the middle. Here the CDR3 DNA reads TGTGCCAGCATCGGACCGGTGGTGACCTATGGCTACACCTTC. It encodes CASIGPVVTYGYTF. Full variable domain (rest looked up from reference TRBV2 and TRBJ1-2): EPEVTQTPSHQVTQMGQEVILRCVPISNHLYFYWYRQILGQKVEFLVSFYNNEISEKSEIFDDQFSVERPDGSNFTLKIRSTKLEDSAMYFCASIGPVVTYGYTFGSGTRLTVV.

This rearrangement joins TRBV2 to TRBJ1-1, with unresolved D. This CDR3 is 12 amino acids long. Germline CDR1 and CDR2: SNHLY and FYNNEI. The V gene lost 8 bases and the J gene lost 4 bases, with 11 bases spanning the gap. CDR3 nucleotide sequence: TGTGCCAGCCTTGCGGGGTTCACTGAAGCTTTCTTT. It codes for CASLAGFTEAFF. Variable domain in full (rest from reference TRBV2 and TRBJ1-1): EPEVTQTPSHQVTQMGQEVILRCVPISNHLYFYWYRQILGQKVEFLVSFYNNEISEKSEIFDDQFSVERPDGSNFTLKIRSTKLEDSAMYFCASLAGFTEAFFGQGTRLTVV.

The chain joins TRBV5-1 to TRBJ1-1, with D hard to call. The CDR3 is made up of 12 amino acids. Germline V CDR1 and CDR2: SGHRS, YFSETQ. The germline V and J ends were trimmed by 3 bases and 2 bases, with 5 bases remaining between them. The CDR3, as DNA: TGCGCCAGCAGCTCACCAAACACTGAAGCTTTCTTT. Its translation is CASSSPNTEAFF.

CDR3 sequence: CASGFSGADGYTF. CDR3 bases: TGTGCTAGTGGTTTTTCAGGGGCCGATGGCTACACCTTC. V is TRBV12-5 and J is TRBJ1-2; maybe TRBD1 (6 bases). Germline V gene sequence: CDR1 LGHNT, CDR2 FRNRAP. The length of the CDR3 is 13 residues. Trimming shortened V by 3 bases and J by 6 bases, and 11 bases separated the two germline ends.

The CDR3 DNA reads as TGCGCCAGCAGACCTTCGGCAGGGGCTGGGACTGAAGCTTTCTTT. It yields the protein CASRPSAGAGTEAFF. V gene TRBV5-1 combines with J gene TRBJ1-1, with a tentative D call TRBD1 (6 bases). Germline CDR1 and CDR2: SGHRS and YFSETQ. V was cut by 5 bases and J by 5 bases, with 19 bases left in between. The CDR3 loop spans 15 amino acids.

This clone was observed a few times. This chain links TRBV7-2 with TRBJ2-7; the match to TRBD1 covers 7 bases. Germline-derived CDR1 and CDR2 are SGHTA and FQGNSA. This CDR3 comprises 16 residues. Losses at the gene ends were 1 base for V and 2 bases for J; bases not matched to a gene: 8. The CDR3 reads CASSLESGTAAYEQYF. Here the CDR3 DNA reads TGTGCCAGCAGCTTAGAGTCCGGGACAGCTGCCTACGAGCAGTACTTC.

V usage is TRBV27 and J usage is TRBJ2-1, with D perhaps matching TRBD1 (6 bases). V lost 5 bases, J lost 14 bases, and 13 bases lay in between. Germline lookup yields CDR1 MNHEY and CDR2 SMNVEV (reference sequence). This CDR3 is built from 11 residues. The CDR3 loop is CASSEAGVKFF. CDR3 DNA sequence: TGTGCCAGCAGTGAGGCAGGGGTCAAGTTCTTC.

CDR3 bases: TGTGCCAGTAGTACGACAGGGGGCGGCAATCAGCCCCAGCATTTT. Its protein is CASSTTGGGNQPQHF. The chain recombines TRBV19 with TRBJ1-5, with 10 bases matching TRBD1. This CDR3 has 15 residues. Losses at the gene ends were 4 bases for V and 2 bases for J; bases not matched to a gene: 2. In germline, CDR1 is LNHDA, CDR2 SQIVND (reference sequence).

The chain joins TRBV5-4 to TRBJ2-7; 8 positions agree with TRBD1. The germline V gene has CDR1 SGHNT and CDR2 YYREEE (reference sequence). After removal of 1 base from V and 2 bases from J, the junction contained 5 bases not matched to a gene. This CDR3 has 15 residues. This CDR3 reads CASSLRTGLPYEQYF. The DNA for the CDR3 is TGTGCCAGCAGCTTGCGGACAGGGCTTCCCTACGAGCAGTACTTC.

This clone is a singleton in its sample. The genes are TRBV5-1 and TRBJ1-2; 10 bases fit TRBD1. In germline, CDR1 is SGHRS, CDR2 YFSETQ. This CDR3 spans 16 amino acids. The V segment lost 1 base and the J segment 10 bases; nucleotides outside the gene matches: 13. CDR3 in DNA: TGCGCCAGCAGCTTGAGGGCCCCGGACAGGGGGAATACCTACACCTTC. Encoded protein: CASSLRAPDRGNTYTF.

The genes are TRBV9 and TRBJ1-2, with D possibly matching TRBD1 (5 bases). Germline V gene sequence: CDR1 SGDLS, CDR2 YYNGEE. Trimming shortened V by 0 bases and J by 4 bases, and 13 bases separated the two germline ends. The CDR3 totals 15 residues. The CDR3 sequence is CASSVEDGGSYGYTF. In DNA, the CDR3 is TGTGCCAGCAGCGTAGAAGATGGGGGTTCCTATGGCTACACCTTC.

The chain is built from TRBV27 and TRBJ1-2; D perhaps matches TRBD1 (5 bases). This CDR3 contains 14 residues. Trimming took off 5 bases at V and 2 bases at J, with 12 bases between the two ends. CDR1 MNHEY and CDR2 SMNVEV come from the germline V gene (reference sequence). The CDR3 nucleotides are TGTGCCAGCAGTGCGGGACTGAAGAACTATGGCTACACCTTC. This translates into CASSAGLKNYGYTF.